This entry lists 6 T cell receptor beta chains sequenced from one sample in a study of blood T cell repertoires in COVID-19. Repertoires were generated with immunoSEQ multiplex PCR, while TCRdb's copy carries only in-frame clones and drops some. The table includes a few hundred thousand clones, around 88% detected once. Sequencing was performed on peripheral blood. These receptors were collected from a woman in her twenties or thirties with COVID-19, enrolled during active disease.

The gene calls are TRBV6-5 and TRBJ2-2; D remains unclear. Trimming removed 2 bases at V and 6 bases at J, with 7 bases between. Germline CDR1 is MNHEY and CDR2 is SVGAGI. The CDR3 is 13 residues long. CDR3 sequence reads: CASSYAISGELFF. CDR3 bases: TGTGCCAGCAGTTACGCTATATCCGGGGAGCTGTTTTTT.

This clone has just one count. V and J are TRBV6-5 and TRBJ1-2; 8 positions agree with TRBD1. Germline CDR1 and CDR2: MNHEY and SVGAGI. V trimming: 0 bases; J trimming: 8 bases; junction bases outside the gene matches: 5. The length of the CDR3 is 14 residues. CDR3 residues: CASSYSTGGEGYTF. The CDR3 bases are TGTGCCAGCAGTTACTCTACAGGGGGGGAAGGCTACACCTTC.

The chain carries TRBV11-3 and TRBJ2-5; 12 positions match TRBD2. Germline V gene sequence: CDR1 SGHNT, CDR2 YENEEA. The CDR3 has 15 amino acids. V was clipped by 5 bases and J by 2 bases; unmatched bases: 3. CDR3 DNA: TGTGCCAGCAGCCTCGGACTAGCGGGACAAGAGACCCAGTACTTC. Translated: CASSLGLAGQETQYF. Looking up the rest from reference TRBV11-3 and TRBJ2-5 gives the full variable domain: EAGVVQSPRYKIIEKKQPVAFWCNPISGHNTLYWYLQNLGQGPELLIRYENEEAVDDSQLPKDRFSAERLKGVDSTLKIQPAELGDSAVYLCASSLGLAGQETQYFGPGTRLLVL.

The chain is built from TRBV4-1 and TRBJ2-4; TRBD2 agrees at 12 bases. The CDR3 runs 16 residues. The V and J ends lost 4 bases and 6 bases, in that order; junction bases with no gene match: 7. Germline-derived CDR1 and CDR2 are MGHRA and YSYEKL. Here the CDR3 reads CASSPRLAGAVNIQYF. In DNA, the CDR3 is TGCGCCAGCAGCCCGCGACTAGCGGGGGCGGTAAACATTCAGTACTTC.

The CDR3, as DNA: TGTGCCAGCAGCCCCCGGGGGGCTGGAAACACCATATATTTT. It is translated as CASSPRGAGNTIYF. V usage is TRBV9 and J usage is TRBJ1-3, with D maybe TRBD1 (5 bases). The CDR3 extends over 14 amino acids. Germline CDR1 SGDLS, CDR2 YYNGEE. V was shortened by 4 bases and J by 2 bases, with 10 bases between the two germline ends.

The chain uses TRBV19 and TRBJ2-7; 9 nucleotides match TRBD2. This CDR3 comprises 14 residues. Germline lookup yields CDR1 LNHDA and CDR2 SQIVND (reference sequence). V lost 4 bases, J lost 1 base, and 2 bases stayed unmatched. The CDR3 nucleotides are TGTGCCAGTAGTACCCTAGCGGGGTCCTACGAGCAGTACTTC. Protein sequence: CASSTLAGSYEQYF.